This T cell receptor (beta chain) derives from a study of blood T cell repertoires in COVID-19. Study context: Samples representing acute and convalescent COVID-19 were sourced from the United States, Italy and Spain. T cells, B-cell-depleted T cells, or PBMCs supplied cDNA or gDNA.

This clone was seen a few times. In the study's own analysis: Reference gene primer amplification gave nucleated cell count estimates. Clones were sequenced by immunoSEQ multiplex PCR, and TCRdb holds only the in-frame ones, with some missing. That table is the source of V, J and clone size, and D and trimming were worked out from the DNA. The sample carries 40,000 to 50,000 clones, roughly nine tenths recorded once. In germline, CDR1 is MNHEY, CDR2 SVGAGI. The CDR3 runs to 14 residues. The ends lost 7 bases at V and 5 bases at J; junction bases unmatched: 7. The gene calls are TRBV6-5 and TRBJ1-2, with 10 positions matching TRBD1. Sample: peripheral blood. This TCR came from a human donor in a cohort sampled during active COVID-19. The CDR3 coding sequence is TGTGCCAGCACACCTGAGGGACAGGGGTATGGCTACACCTTC. This codes for CASTPEGQGYGYTF.